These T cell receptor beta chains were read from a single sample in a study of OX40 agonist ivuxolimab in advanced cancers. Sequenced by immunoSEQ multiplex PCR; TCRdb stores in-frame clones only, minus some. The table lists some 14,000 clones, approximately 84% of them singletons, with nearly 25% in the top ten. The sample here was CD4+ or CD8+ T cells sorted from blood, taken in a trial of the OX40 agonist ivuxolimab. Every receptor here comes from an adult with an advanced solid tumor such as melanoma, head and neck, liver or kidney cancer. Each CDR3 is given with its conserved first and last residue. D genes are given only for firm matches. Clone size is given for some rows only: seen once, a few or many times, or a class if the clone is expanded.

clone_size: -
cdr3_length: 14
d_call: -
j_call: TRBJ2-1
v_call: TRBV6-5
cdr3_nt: TGTGCCAGCAGTAGGTCGGGGACCTACAATGAGCAGTTCTTC
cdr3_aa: CASSRSGTYNEQFF

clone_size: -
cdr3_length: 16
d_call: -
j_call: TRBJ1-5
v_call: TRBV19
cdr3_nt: TGTGCCAGTAGTATAACGGCACACAGGGCCGATCAGCCCCAGCATTTT
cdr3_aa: CASSITAHRADQPQHF

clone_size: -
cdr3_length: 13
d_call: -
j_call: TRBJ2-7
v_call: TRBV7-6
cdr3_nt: TGTGCCAGCAGCTTAAATAATGCCTACGAGCAGTACTTC
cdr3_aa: CASSLNNAYEQYF

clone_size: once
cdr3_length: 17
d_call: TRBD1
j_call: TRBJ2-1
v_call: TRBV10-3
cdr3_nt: TGTGCCATCAGTGAATCCGGGACAGGTCAGCTCTACAATGAGCAGTTCTTC
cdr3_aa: CAISESGTGQLYNEQFF

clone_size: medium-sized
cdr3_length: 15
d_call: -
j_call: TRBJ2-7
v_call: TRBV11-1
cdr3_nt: TGTGCCAGCAGCTACAGGGACGACGGCCCCTACGAGCAGTACTTC
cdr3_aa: CASSYRDDGPYEQYF

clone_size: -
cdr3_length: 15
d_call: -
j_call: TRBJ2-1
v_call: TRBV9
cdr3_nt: TGTGCCAGCAGCGTAGCTGGGGGAATGATAGAGGAGCAGTTCTTC
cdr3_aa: CASSVAGGMIEEQFF

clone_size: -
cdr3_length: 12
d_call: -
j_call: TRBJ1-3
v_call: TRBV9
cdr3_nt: TGTGCCAGCAGCGGAACACTGGACACCATATATTTT
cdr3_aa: CASSGTLDTIYF

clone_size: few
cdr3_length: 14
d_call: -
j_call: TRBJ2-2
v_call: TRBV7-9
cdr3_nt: TGTGCCAGCAGCTTTCAGGGGAAACGCGGGGAGCTGTTTTTT
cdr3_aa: CASSFQGKRGELFF

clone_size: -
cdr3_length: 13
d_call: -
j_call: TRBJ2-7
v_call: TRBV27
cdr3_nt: TGTGCCAGCAGTTTCCGAGATTCCTACGAGCAGTACTTC
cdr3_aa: CASSFRDSYEQYF

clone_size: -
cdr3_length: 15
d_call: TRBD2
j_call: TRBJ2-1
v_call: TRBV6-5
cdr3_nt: TGTGCCAGCAGTTCCCAACGGGAGGGCGGTACGGAGCAGTTCTTC
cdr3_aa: CASSSQREGGTEQFF

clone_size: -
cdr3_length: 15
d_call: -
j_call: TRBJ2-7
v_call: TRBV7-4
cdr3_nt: TGTGCCAGCAGCCCCTATAGCGGTACCTCCTACGAGCAGTACTTC
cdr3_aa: CASSPYSGTSYEQYF

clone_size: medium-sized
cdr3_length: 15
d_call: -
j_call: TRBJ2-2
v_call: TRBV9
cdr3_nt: TGTGCCAGCAGCGGACCGCAGGGGAACACCGGGGAGCTGTTTTTT
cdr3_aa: CASSGPQGNTGELFF

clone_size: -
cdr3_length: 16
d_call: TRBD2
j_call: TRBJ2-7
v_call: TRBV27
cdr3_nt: TGTGCCAGCAGTTTATACCCCGGGGGGGAGGGGTACGAGCAGTACTTC
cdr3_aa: CASSLYPGGEGYEQYF

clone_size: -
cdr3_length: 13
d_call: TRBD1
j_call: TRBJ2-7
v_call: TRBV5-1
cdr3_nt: TGCGCCAGCACAGGACAGGGGACCTACGAGCAGTACTTC
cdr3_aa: CASTGQGTYEQYF

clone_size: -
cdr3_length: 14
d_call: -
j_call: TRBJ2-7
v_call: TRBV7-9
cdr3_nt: TGTGCCAGCCCCCCGGACGCGGGGTCCTACGAGCAGTACTTC
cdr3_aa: CASPPDAGSYEQYF

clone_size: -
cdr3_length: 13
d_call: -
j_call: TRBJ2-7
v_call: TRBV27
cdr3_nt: TGTGCCAGCAGTTTAAGTCCCTCCTACGAGCAGTACTTC
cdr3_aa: CASSLSPSYEQYF

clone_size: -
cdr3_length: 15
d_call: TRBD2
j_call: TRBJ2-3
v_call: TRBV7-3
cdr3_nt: TGTGCCAGCAGCCCAGATAGCGGGGGCACAGATACGCAGTATTTT
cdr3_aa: CASSPDSGGTDTQYF

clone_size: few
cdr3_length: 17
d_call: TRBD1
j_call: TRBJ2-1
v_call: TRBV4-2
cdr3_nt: TGTGCCAGCAGCCGGGAAGAACCGGGACAGGGTGTACATGAGCAGTTCTTC
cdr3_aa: CASSREEPGQGVHEQFF

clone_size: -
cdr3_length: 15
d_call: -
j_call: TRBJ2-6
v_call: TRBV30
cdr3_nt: TGTGCCTGGAGTGTACTGATCTCTGGGGCCAACGTCCTGACTTTC
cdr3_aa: CAWSVLISGANVLTF

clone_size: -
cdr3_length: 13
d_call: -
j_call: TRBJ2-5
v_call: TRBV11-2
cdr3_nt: TGTGCCAGCAGCTTTACGGGAGTGGAGGCCCAGTACTTC
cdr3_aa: CASSFTGVEAQYF

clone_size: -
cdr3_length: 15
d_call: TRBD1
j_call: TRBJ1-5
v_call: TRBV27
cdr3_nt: TGTGCCAGCAGTCCCCGACAGGGTGATTATCAGCCCCAGCATTTT
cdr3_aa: CASSPRQGDYQPQHF

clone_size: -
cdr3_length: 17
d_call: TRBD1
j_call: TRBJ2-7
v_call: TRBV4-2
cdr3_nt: TGTGCCAGCAGCCAAGATCCAGGGACAGGCCGCTCCTACGAGCAGTACTTC
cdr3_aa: CASSQDPGTGRSYEQYF

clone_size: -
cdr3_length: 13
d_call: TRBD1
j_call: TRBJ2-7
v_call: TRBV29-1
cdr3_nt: TGCAGCGGTAGGACAGGGAGCTCCTACGAGCAGTACTTC
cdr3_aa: CSGRTGSSYEQYF

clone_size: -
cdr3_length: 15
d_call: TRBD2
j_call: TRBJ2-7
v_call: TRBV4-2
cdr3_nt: TGTGCCAGCAGCCAGAGACTAGCGGGGGGCTACGAGCAGTACTTC
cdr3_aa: CASSQRLAGGYEQYF

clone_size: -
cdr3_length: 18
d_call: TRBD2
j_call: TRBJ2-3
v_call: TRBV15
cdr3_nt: TGTGCCACCAGCGGTGACCATAGCGGGAGGAAAACCACAGATACGCAGTATTTT
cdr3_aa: CATSGDHSGRKTTDTQYF

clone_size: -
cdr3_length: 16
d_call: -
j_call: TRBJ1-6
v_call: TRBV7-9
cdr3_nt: TGTGCCAGCAGCTTACCCCGGACGGACTCGAATTCACCCCTCCACTTT
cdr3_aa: CASSLPRTDSNSPLHF

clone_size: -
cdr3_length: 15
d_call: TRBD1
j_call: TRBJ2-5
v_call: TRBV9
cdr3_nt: TGTGCCAGCAGCACCCAGTCAAGACAGGGAGAGACCCAGTACTTC
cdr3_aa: CASSTQSRQGETQYF

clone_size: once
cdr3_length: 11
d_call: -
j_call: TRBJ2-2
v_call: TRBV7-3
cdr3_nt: TGTGCCAGCAGTCTCACCGGGGAGCTGTTTTTT
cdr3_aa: CASSLTGELFF

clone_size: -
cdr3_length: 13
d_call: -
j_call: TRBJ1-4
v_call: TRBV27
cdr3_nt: TGTGCCAGCAGAACTCAAAGTTATGAAAAACTGTTTTTT
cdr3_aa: CASRTQSYEKLFF

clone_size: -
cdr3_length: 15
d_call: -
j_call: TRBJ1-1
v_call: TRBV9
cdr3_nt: TGTGCCAGCAGCGTAGGACAGTTCATGAACACTGAAGCTTTCTTT
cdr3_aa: CASSVGQFMNTEAFF

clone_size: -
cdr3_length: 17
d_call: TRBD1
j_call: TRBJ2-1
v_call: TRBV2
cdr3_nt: TGTGCCAGCAGTCTTCCTAAGACAGGGGACCCCTACAATGAGCAGTTCTTC
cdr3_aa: CASSLPKTGDPYNEQFF

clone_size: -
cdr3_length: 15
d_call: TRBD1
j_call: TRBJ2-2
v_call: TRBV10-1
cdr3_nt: TGCGCCAGCAGTGATGGGGGACAGTACACCGGGGAGCTGTTTTTT
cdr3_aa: CASSDGGQYTGELFF

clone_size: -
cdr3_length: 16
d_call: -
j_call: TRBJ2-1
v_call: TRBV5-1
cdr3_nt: TGCGCCAGCAGCCCGGTGACCGATTCCCCTTACAATGAGCAGTTCTTC
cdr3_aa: CASSPVTDSPYNEQFF

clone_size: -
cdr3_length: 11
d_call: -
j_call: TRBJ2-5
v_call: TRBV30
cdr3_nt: TGTGCCTGTTACAACAGTGGGACCCAGTACTTC
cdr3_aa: CACYNSGTQYF

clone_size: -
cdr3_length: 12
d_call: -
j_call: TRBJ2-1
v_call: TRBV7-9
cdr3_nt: TGTGCCAGCAGCTTCGGTGACAATGAGCAGTTCTTC
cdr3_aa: CASSFGDNEQFF

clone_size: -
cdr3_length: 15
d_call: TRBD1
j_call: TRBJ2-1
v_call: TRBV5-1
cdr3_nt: TGCGCCAGCAGCACAGGGGGTGCCTCCTACAATGAGCAGTTCTTC
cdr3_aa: CASSTGGASYNEQFF

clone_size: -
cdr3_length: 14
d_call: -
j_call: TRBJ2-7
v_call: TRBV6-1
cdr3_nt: TGTGCCAGCAGTCCCCGTTCCGGGGTCTACGAGCAGTACTTC
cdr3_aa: CASSPRSGVYEQYF

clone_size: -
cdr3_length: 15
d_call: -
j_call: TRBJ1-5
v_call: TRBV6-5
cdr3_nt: TGTGCCAGCAATACCGACAGCAATAGCAATCAGCCCCAGCATTTT
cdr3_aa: CASNTDSNSNQPQHF

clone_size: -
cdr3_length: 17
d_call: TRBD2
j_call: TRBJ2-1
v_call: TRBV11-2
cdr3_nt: TGTGCCAGCAGATCCGTCTCAAGACTAGCGCAAAACAATGAGCAGTTCTTC
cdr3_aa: CASRSVSRLAQNNEQFF

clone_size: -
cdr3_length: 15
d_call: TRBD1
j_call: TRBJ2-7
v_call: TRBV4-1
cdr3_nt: TGCGCCAGCAGCCAATACCGGACAGGGGGCTACGAGCAGTACTTC
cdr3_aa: CASSQYRTGGYEQYF

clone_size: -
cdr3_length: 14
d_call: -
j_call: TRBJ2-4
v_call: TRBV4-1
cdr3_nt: TGCGCCAGCAGCCACAAGAACAGGGCAGACATTCAGTACTTC
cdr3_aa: CASSHKNRADIQYF

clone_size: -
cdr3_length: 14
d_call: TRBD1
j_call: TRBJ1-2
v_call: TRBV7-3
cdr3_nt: TGTGCCAGCAGCTCGGACAGGGCGGACTATGGCTACACCTTC
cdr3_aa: CASSSDRADYGYTF

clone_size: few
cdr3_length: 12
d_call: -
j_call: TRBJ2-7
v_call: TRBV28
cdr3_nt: TGTGCCAGCAGTTTGAGGCTCTACGAGCAGTACTTC
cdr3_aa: CASSLRLYEQYF

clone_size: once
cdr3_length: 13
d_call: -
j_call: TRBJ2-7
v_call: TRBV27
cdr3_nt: TGTGCCAGCGGGTTACCTAGCGCCTACGAGCAGTACTTC
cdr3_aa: CASGLPSAYEQYF

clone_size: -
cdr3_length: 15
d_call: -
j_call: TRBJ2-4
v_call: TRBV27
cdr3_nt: TGTGCCAGCAGCAGCTGGGGTCTAGCCAAAAACATTCAGTACTTC
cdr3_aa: CASSSWGLAKNIQYF

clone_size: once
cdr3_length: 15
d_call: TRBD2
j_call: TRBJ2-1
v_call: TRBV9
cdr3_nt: TGTGCCAGCAGCGCCGGGGGGGCCGCTTGGAATGAGCAGTTCTTC
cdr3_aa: CASSAGGAAWNEQFF

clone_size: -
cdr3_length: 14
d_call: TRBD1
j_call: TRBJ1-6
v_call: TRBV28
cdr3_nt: TGTGCCAGCAGCTTAGGACAGGGGAATTCACCCCTCCGCTTT
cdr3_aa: CASSLGQGNSPLRF

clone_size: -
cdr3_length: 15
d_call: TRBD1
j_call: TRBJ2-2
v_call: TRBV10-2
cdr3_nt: TGCGCCAGCAGCGCGGGACAGGTTAACACCGGGGAGCTGTTTTTT
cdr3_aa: CASSAGQVNTGELFF

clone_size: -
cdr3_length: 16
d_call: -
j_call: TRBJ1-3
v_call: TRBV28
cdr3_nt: TGTGCCAGCAGCGATACCTCTTTCCGCTCTGGAAACACCATATATTTT
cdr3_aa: CASSDTSFRSGNTIYF

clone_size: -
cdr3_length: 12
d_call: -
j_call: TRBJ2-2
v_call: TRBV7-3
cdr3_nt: TGTGCCAGCAGCTTAAGCGCCGGGGAGCTGTTTTTT
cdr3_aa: CASSLSAGELFF

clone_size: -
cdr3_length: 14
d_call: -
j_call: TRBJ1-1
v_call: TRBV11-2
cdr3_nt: TGTGCCAGCAGCTTAGGGCAGATGAACACTGAAGCTTTCTTT
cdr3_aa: CASSLGQMNTEAFF

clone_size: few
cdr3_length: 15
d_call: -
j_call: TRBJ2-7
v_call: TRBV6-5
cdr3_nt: TGTGCCAGCAGTTACTCAGGATACGGCTCCTACGAGCAGTACTTC
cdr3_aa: CASSYSGYGSYEQYF

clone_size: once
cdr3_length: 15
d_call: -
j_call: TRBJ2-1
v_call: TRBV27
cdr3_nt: TGTGCCAGCAGCCCCTCGGGCGCTCGGAACAATGAGCAGTTCTTC
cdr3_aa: CASSPSGARNNEQFF

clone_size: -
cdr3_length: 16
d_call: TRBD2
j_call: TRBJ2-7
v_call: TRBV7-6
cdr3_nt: TGTGCCAGCAGCTCCCTGACTAGCGGGGGGGCAATCGAGCAGTACTTC
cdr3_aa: CASSSLTSGGAIEQYF

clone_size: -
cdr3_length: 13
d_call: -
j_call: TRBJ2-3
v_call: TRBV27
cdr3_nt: TGTGCCAGCAGTTTATTCAGCACAGATACGCAGTATTTT
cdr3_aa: CASSLFSTDTQYF

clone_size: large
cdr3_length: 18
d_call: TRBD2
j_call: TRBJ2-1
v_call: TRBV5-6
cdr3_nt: TGTGCCAGCAGCTTGGTCCGGACTAGCGGGAGCGATCACAATGAGCAGTTCTTC
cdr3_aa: CASSLVRTSGSDHNEQFF

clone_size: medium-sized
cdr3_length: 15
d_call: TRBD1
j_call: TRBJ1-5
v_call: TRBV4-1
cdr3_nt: TGCGCCAGCAGCCAAGGACAGGGAAGCAATCAGCCCCAGCATTTT
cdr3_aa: CASSQGQGSNQPQHF

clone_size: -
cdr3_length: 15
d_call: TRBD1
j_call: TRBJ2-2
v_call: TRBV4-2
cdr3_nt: TGTGCCAGCAGCCAACCCTGGACAGGCACCGGGGAGCTGTTTTTT
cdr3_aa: CASSQPWTGTGELFF